These 31 T cell receptor beta chains were all obtained from the same sample, sequenced in a study of T cell repertoires in cytomegalovirus infection. TCRdb processed the reads anew with MiXCR; each CDR3 protein has one entry. Counted here are some 220,000 distinct CDR3 sequences, about 12% occurring once; the ten biggest clones make up 1.5% to 2%. Sequencing was performed on PBMCs. The receptors stem from a human donor in good health (CMV status not recorded). Some clones in this sample may be carry-over from other donors' samples.

The V and J genes are TRBV12-3 or TRBV12-4 and TRBJ1-5; weak D call: TRBD1 (5 bases). The V end lost 10 bases, the J end lost 8 bases, and 21 bases lay between the germline ends. CDR3 size: 14 residues. The CDR3 coding sequence is TGTGCCACCGCCGGGGGACGGAGGAAGGAGCCCCAGCATTTT. Its protein is CATAGGRRKEPQHF.

This clonotype was detected only a few times. The V call is TRBV29-1, the J call TRBJ1-1; weak D call: TRBD1 (5 bases). The V gene lost 7 bases and the J gene lost 5 bases, with 14 bases spanning the gap. Germline CDR1 reads SQVTM; CDR2 reads ANQGSEA. The CDR3 consists of 12 residues. CDR3 sequence reads: CSGGTPGTEAFF. DNA of the CDR3: TGCAGCGGGGGGACCCCTGGAACTGAAGCTTTCTTT.

This clonotype showed up just once. This rearrangement joins TRBV3-1 to TRBJ2-2, with D possibly TRBD1 on 6 matching bases. Trimming removed 1 base at V and 2 bases at J, with 11 bases between. The CDR3 sequence is 16 residues long. CDR1 LGHDT and CDR2 YNNKEL come from the germline V gene (reference sequence). CDR3: CASSQGVTGNTGELFF. The DNA for the CDR3 is TGTGCCAGCAGCCAAGGAGTGACAGGAAACACCGGGGAGCTGTTTTTT. The full variable domain, in which reference TRBV3-1 and TRBJ2-2 provide the parts outside the CDR3, is DTAVSQTPKYLVTQMGNDKSIKCEQNLGHDTMYWYKQDSKKFLKIMFSYNNKELIINETVPNRFSPKSPDKAHLNLHINSLELGDSAVYFCASSQGVTGNTGELFFGEGSRLTVL.

This clonotype was found many times. The chain has TRBV7-2 and TRBJ2-3, with TRBD2 identical over 8 bases. Germline CDR1 reads SGHTA; CDR2 reads FQGNSA. The V segment lost 0 bases and the J segment 2 bases; nucleotides outside the gene matches: 7. The CDR3 totals 17 residues. The CDR3 is CASSLAGAGGATDTQYF. DNA for the CDR3: TGTGCCAGCAGCTTAGCCGGCGCGGGAGGCGCCACAGATACGCAGTATTTT. The full variable domain, rest sourced from reference TRBV7-2 and TRBJ2-3, is GAGVSQSPSNKVTEKGKDVELRCDPISGHTALYWYRQSLGQGLEFLIYFQGNSAPDKSGLPSDRFSAERTGGSVSTLTIQRTQQEDSAVYLCASSLAGAGGATDTQYFGPGTRLTVL.

This clonotype was seen many times. The J gene is TRBJ2-2, the V gene TRBV7-2, with 7 bases that match TRBD1. CDR1 SGHTA and CDR2 FQGNSA come from the germline V gene. Trimming cost V 4 bases and J 6 bases; bases outside gene matches: 8. The CDR3 covers 15 residues. Written as DNA, the CDR3 is TGTGCCAGCAGCTCTATCGGGACAGAAGCCGGGGAGCTGTTTTTT. It is translated as CASSSIGTEAGELFF.

The sample holds many counts of this clonotype. V gene TRBV7-2 combines with J gene TRBJ2-5; 9 positions agree with TRBD2. This CDR3 has 20 residues. V lost 1 base to trimming and J lost 3 bases; unmatched junction nucleotides: 18. The germline V gene encodes CDR1 SGHTA and CDR2 FQGNSA. The CDR3 bases are TGTGCCAGCAGCTTAGATCTTAGAGAGGTAGCGGGAGAATCGGAAGAGACCCAGTACTTC. This encodes CASSLDLREVAGESEETQYF. Together with reference TRBV7-2 and TRBJ2-5, the CDR3 gives the full variable domain: GAGVSQSPSNKVTEKGKDVELRCDPISGHTALYWYRQSLGQGLEFLIYFQGNSAPDKSGLPSDRFSAERTGGSVSTLTIQRTQQEDSAVYLCASSLDLREVAGESEETQYFGPGTRLLVL.

This clonotype occurred a few times. The gene calls are TRBV12-3 or TRBV12-4 and TRBJ1-1, with no clear D. Trimming removed 7 bases from V and 1 base from J, with 10 bases in between. CDR3 length: 13 amino acids. The chain's CDR3 is CASTSGGNTEAFF. In DNA form, the CDR3 reads TGTGCCAGCACTTCGGGTGGGAACACTGAAGCTTTCTTT.

This clonotype occurred once. The chain couples TRBV28 to TRBJ1-5; D gene unclear. The V gene lost 11 bases and the J gene lost 7 bases, with 15 bases spanning the gap. CDR3 length equals 12 residues. CDR1 is MDHEN, CDR2 SYDVKM, per germline. CDR3 nucleotide sequence: TGTGCCGCTAGAGCGGGTAACCAGCCCCAGCATTTT. Translating gives CAARAGNQPQHF.

This clonotype was observed a handful of times. The chain links TRBV20-1 to TRBJ1-4; the match to TRBD1 covers 7 bases. With V trimmed by 7 bases and J by 8 bases, 13 bases remained unmatched. Germline V gene lookup returns CDR1 DFQATT and CDR2 SNEGSKA (reference sequence). The CDR3 is 14 amino acids. The CDR3 DNA is TGCAGTGTGGACCCGGGGACAGCAAAGGAAAAACTGTTTTTT. Protein sequence: CSVDPGTAKEKLFF.

This chain connects TRBV20-1 to TRBJ1-4, with D possibly matching TRBD1 (6 bases). CDR1 and CDR2 from the germline V gene are DFQATT and SNEGSKA (reference sequence). Between the trimmed V and J ends, which lost 6 bases and 8 bases, there was a span of 16 bases. This CDR3 region has 13 residues. The chain's CDR3 is CSASGLQGEKLFF. The CDR3 DNA is TGCAGTGCCAGTGGACTCCAGGGGGAAAAACTGTTTTTT.

V and J are TRBV29-1 and TRBJ2-6; D is unresolved. V was pared by 8 bases and J by 2 bases, with 22 bases between. This CDR3 has 17 residues. CDR1 SQVTM and CDR2 ANQGSEA come from the germline V gene. CDR3: CSPATVAGEAGANVLTF. CDR3 bases: TGCAGCCCCGCCACGGTAGCAGGTGAAGCTGGGGCCAACGTCCTGACTTTC.

This clonotype was detected a few times. This rearrangement joins TRBV29-1 to TRBJ1-1, with D unclear. Germline loops: CDR1 SQVTM, CDR2 ANQGSEA. There are 13 residues in the CDR3. V was shortened by 4 bases and J by 4 bases, with 13 bases between the two germline ends. CDR3 residues: CSVVTQALTEAFF. The CDR3 nucleotides are TGCAGCGTTGTGACCCAAGCTCTCACTGAAGCTTTCTTT. Full variable domain (rest looked up from reference TRBV29-1 and TRBJ1-1): SAVISQKPSRDICQRGTSLTIQCQVDSQVTMMFWYRQQPGQSLTLIATANQGSEATYESGFVIDKFPISRPNLTFSTLTVSNMSPEDSSIYLCSVVTQALTEAFFGQGTRLTVV.

This clonotype was counted ten times or more. This chain joins TRBV12-3 or TRBV12-4 and TRBJ1-1; 8 bases are a match to TRBD1. The CDR3 loop spans 13 amino acids. V was clipped by 5 bases and J by 10 bases; unmatched bases: 9. This CDR3 reads CASSHDRGLRAFF. The CDR3, as DNA: TGTGCCAGCAGTCATGACAGGGGTTTACGAGCTTTCTTT.

This clonotype was observed at least ten times. The chain carries TRBV7-9 and TRBJ2-7, with 7 positions matching TRBD2. CDR1 and CDR2 from the germline V gene are SEHNR and FQNEAQ (reference sequence). The CDR3 consists of 13 residues. J gave up 6 bases and V 5 bases, and 7 bases lay outside the gene matches. The CDR3 spells CASSVTGGAEQYF. The DNA for the CDR3 is TGTGCCAGCAGCGTGACGGGAGGTGCCGAGCAGTACTTC.

This clonotype came up many times. The chain employs TRBV7-2 and TRBJ2-3; unclear D gene. Germline V CDR1 and CDR2: SGHTA, FQGNSA. This CDR3 has 13 amino acids. The V and J ends lost 3 bases and 5 bases respectively, with 9 bases between them. Here the CDR3 DNA reads TGTGCCAGCAGCTTTCTAGTCGAAGATACGCAGTATTTT. Its translation is CASSFLVEDTQYF.

This clonotype occurred many times. The chain has TRBV4-2 and TRBJ1-4, with TRBD1 matching 7 bases. The CDR3 spans 15 residues. V lost 0 bases, J lost 8 bases, and 6 bases stayed unmatched. Germline V gene lookup returns CDR1 LGHNA and CDR2 YNFKEQ. The CDR3 sequence is CASSQDGTESEKLFF. As DNA, the CDR3 is TGTGCCAGCAGCCAAGATGGGACAGAAAGCGAAAAACTGTTTTTT.

The chain links TRBV19 to TRBJ2-5, with D tentatively TRBD2 (6 bases). Trimming stripped 5 bases from V and 5 bases from J, with 15 bases between. The CDR3 has 14 amino acids. CDR1 is LNHDA and CDR2 is SQIVND in the germline V gene (reference sequence). The DNA for the CDR3 is TGTGCCAGTAGTCCTGACCCCGGAGGGGAGACCCAGTACTTC. Translating gives CASSPDPGGETQYF.

This clonotype has ten or more counts. The V and J genes are TRBV7-2 and TRBJ1-4; no reliable D call. The CDR3 has 16 residues. The V and J ends lost 4 bases and 0 bases respectively, with 12 bases between them. CDR1 is SGHTA, CDR2 FQGNSA, per germline. The CDR3 sequence is CASSSRGGTTNEKLFF. Written as DNA, the CDR3 is TGTGCCAGCAGCTCTCGGGGTGGAACAACTAATGAAAAACTGTTTTTT.

There are many counts of this clonotype. The chain combines TRBV20-1 with TRBJ2-7; TRBD1 aligns across 7 bases. Germline CDR1 DFQATT, CDR2 SNEGSKA (reference sequence). There are 15 residues in the CDR3. Germline trimming cut 3 bases from V and 0 bases from J; bases unmatched to any gene: 8. This CDR3 reads CSASRPGQSSYEQYF. For the CDR3, the DNA is TGCAGTGCTAGCCGACCGGGACAGAGCTCCTACGAGCAGTACTTC.

The chain couples TRBV14 to TRBJ2-3; the D gene is possibly TRBD2 (5 bases). The CDR3 has 20 amino acids. The germline V gene encodes CDR1 SGHDN and CDR2 FVKESK. The V and J ends lost 0 bases and 2 bases respectively, with 24 bases between them. For the CDR3, the DNA is TGTGCCAGCAGCCAAGAACGGCGTCGGGCGGGCGTCCCCCTCACAGATACGCAGTATTTT. Its protein is CASSQERRRAGVPLTDTQYF.

Many counts were recorded for this clonotype. The chain carries TRBV7-8 and TRBJ2-1; no clear D. Germline V gives CDR1 SGHVS, CDR2 FQNEAQ. The CDR3 is 12 amino acids. Trimming left V 0 bases short and J 8 bases short, with 5 bases between. The CDR3 nucleotides are TGTGCCAGCAGCTTAGCGAGCGATGAGCAGTTCTTC. Translation gives CASSLASDEQFF. Looking up the rest from reference TRBV7-8 and TRBJ2-1 gives the full variable domain: GAGVSQSPRYKVAKRGQDVALRCDPISGHVSLFWYQQALGQGPEFLTYFQNEAQLDKSGLPSDRFFAERPEGSVSTLKIQRTQQEDSAVYLCASSLASDEQFFGPGTRLTVL.

This chain connects TRBV6-2 or TRBV6-3 to TRBJ2-2; D ambiguous. V was trimmed by 2 bases and J by 3 bases, leaving 4 bases between them. The CDR3 runs 13 residues. Germline V gives CDR1 MNHEY, CDR2 SVGEGT. In DNA, the CDR3 is TGTGCCAGCAGTTACGAGTACACCGGGGAGCTGTTTTTT. This sequence encodes CASSYEYTGELFF.

This clonotype showed up just a few times. V is TRBV20-1 and J is TRBJ1-4; 8 nucleotides match TRBD1. The germline V gene has CDR1 DFQATT and CDR2 SNEGSKA (reference sequence). This CDR3 has 16 residues. The CDR3 region has the DNA TGCCCTGGTGCCCGGACAGGGAGGTCCTGGTCTGAAAAACTGTTTTTT. Translated: CPGARTGRSWSEKLFF.

This clonotype was seen repeatedly, ten times or more. V usage is TRBV7-2 and J usage is TRBJ1-1; D remains unclear. V was cut by 6 bases and J by 1 base, with 9 bases left in between. Germline-derived CDR1 and CDR2 are SGHTA and FQGNSA. CDR3 length: 13 amino acids. The CDR3: CASRRMANTEAFF. The CDR3 nucleotides read TGTGCCAGCAGACGTATGGCGAACACTGAAGCTTTCTTT. The entire variable domain, with the rest obtained from reference TRBV7-2 and TRBJ1-1, is as follows: GAGVSQSPSNKVTEKGKDVELRCDPISGHTALYWYRQSLGQGLEFLIYFQGNSAPDKSGLPSDRFSAERTGGSVSTLTIQRTQQEDSAVYLCASRRMANTEAFFGQGTRLTVV.

At least ten counts were recorded for this clonotype. The chain joins TRBV11-2 to TRBJ2-7, with D maybe TRBD1 (5 bases). V gave up 5 bases and J gave up 0 bases, with 17 bases separating them. The germline gives CDR1 SGHAT, CDR2 FQNNGV. The CDR3 consists of 16 residues. CDR3 protein: CASSPRQLRSSYEQYF. The CDR3, as DNA: TGTGCCAGCAGCCCCCGACAGCTTCGCAGCTCCTACGAGCAGTACTTC.

The J gene is TRBJ2-3, the V gene TRBV7-9; 7 bases fit TRBD2. The V gene end was trimmed by 5 bases and the J gene end by 6 bases; junction bases not matched to a gene: 17. This CDR3 is 17 amino acids long. Per germline, CDR1 SEHNR and CDR2 FQNEAQ (reference sequence). The CDR3 here is CASSVRGRAAAGDTQYF. The CDR3 DNA reads TGTGCCAGCAGCGTCCGGGGGAGGGCCGCGGCCGGCGATACGCAGTATTTT.

V and J are TRBV10-3 and TRBJ1-1; TRBD1 matches at 9 bases. Germline values: CDR1 ENHRY, CDR2 SYGVKD. After removal of 5 bases from V and 4 bases from J, the junction contained 8 bases not matched to a gene. The CDR3 contains 15 residues. The CDR3: CAISSPGQGGTEAFF. The CDR3 coding sequence is TGTGCCATCAGTTCTCCGGGACAGGGCGGCACTGAAGCTTTCTTT.

Of note for this clonotype: At one boundary the junction diverges from the germline segment, which might be a read error. The genes are TRBV6-5 and TRBJ2-1, with TRBD1 matching over 10 bases. Germline CDR1 and CDR2: MNHEY and SVGAGI. This CDR3 comprises 15 residues. CDR3 DNA sequence: TGTGCCAGCAGTACCAGACAGGGGGCTTACAGTGAGCAGTTCTTC. Translation gives CASSTRQGAYSEQFF.

This clonotype was recorded many times. The rearrangement joins TRBV6-2 or TRBV6-3 to TRBJ2-2; 13 bases agree with TRBD2. The CDR3 length is 18 residues. Germline trimming cut 4 bases from V and 7 bases from J; bases unmatched to any gene: 12. Germline-derived CDR1 and CDR2 are MNHEY and SVGEGT. The CDR3 DNA reads as TGTGCCAGCAGTTTCGCCGGGACTAGCGGGATCTGGAACGGGGAGCTGTTTTTT. Amino acid sequence: CASSFAGTSGIWNGELFF.

The chain employs TRBV12-3 or TRBV12-4 and TRBJ2-1; 9 bases match TRBD1. The CDR3 has 14 amino acids. V lost 6 bases to trimming and J lost 9 bases; unmatched junction nucleotides: 9. The CDR3 protein is CASRPGTGQGEQFF. The DNA for the CDR3 is TGTGCCAGCAGACCCGGGACAGGGCAAGGTGAGCAGTTCTTC.

This clonotype has ten or more counts. CDR3 residues: CASKEAGGTTFQPQHF. DNA for the CDR3: TGTGCCAGCAAAGAAGCAGGGGGCACCACATTTCAGCCCCAGCATTTT. This chain uses TRBV28 with TRBJ1-5; TRBD1 matches at 8 bases. The ends lost 7 bases at V and 6 bases at J; junction bases unmatched: 14. The CDR3 is 16 residues long. Germline CDR1 and CDR2: MDHEN and SYDVKM.